Given below is one T cell receptor (beta chain) in context. Its antigen is as yet unknown. The CDR3 is 12 residues long. Looked up from germline, CDR1 is SEHNR and CDR2 is FQNEAQ (reference sequence). Trimming removed 7 bases from V and 5 bases from J, with 11 bases in between. Not enrolled were patients with uncontrolled infection, other autoimmune disease, pregnancy or lactation. Used for diagnoses were clinical symptoms, serum thyroxine and TRAb, thyroid ultrasound and orbital computed tomography. Amplified regions were TCR beta CDR3 sequences from RNA transcripts. Primed by the HTBI set, a first-round RT-PCR was run on the TCR CDR3. TCRdb reprocessed the multiplex PCR reads via MiXCR and lists one record per CDR3 protein. The sample shows hundreds of thousands of distinct CDR3 sequences, just under 45% of them seen only once. The sample comes from a study of T cells in Graves' hyperthyroidism and ophthalmopathy.

Study-level results: A 13 V-J model separated ophthalmopathy from stable hyperthyroidism. A median around 5.9 months before onset, the model predicted ophthalmopathy.

This chain connects TRBV7-9 to TRBJ1-2, with unresolved D. The TCR originated in an adult man with Graves' disease, either hyperthyroidism or ophthalmopathy (not recorded which). Sequenced: peripheral blood or thyroid tissue (not recorded which). CDR3 DNA sequence: TGTGCCAGCACCTCGTGGGGATATGGCTACACCTTC. Protein: CASTSWGYGYTF.